This T cell receptor beta chain is drawn from a study of OX40 agonist ivuxolimab in advanced cancers. For the study at large: Partial responses were observed in three patients, of whom one had hepatocellular carcinoma and two had cutaneous melanoma.

At cycle 4 day 1, cycle 7 day 1, and baseline, blood was sampled. CDR3 size: 15 residues. Concerning this clone: Its specificity is unknown.

General study findings and limits: The mean number of expanded clones was higher in CD8+ T cells than in CD4+. Normalized T-cell clonal expansion was also low in a subset of nonresponders.

Measured with immunoSEQ multiplex PCR; TCRdb has only the in-frame clones, and not every one. The sample gives 40,000 to 55,000 clones, roughly 85% of which show up once; roughly 3.2% is in the top ten. The receptor was isolated from an adult with an advanced solid tumor such as melanoma, head and neck, liver or kidney cancer. Here the sequenced sample was CD4+ or CD8+ T cells sorted from blood, taken in a trial of the OX40 agonist ivuxolimab. V and J are TRBV21-1 and TRBJ1-2. TRBV21-1 is a recognized pseudogene. The CDR3 DNA reads as TGTGCCAGCAGCAGGGCAGAGGGACCTTTTTATGGCTACACCTTC. Translating gives CASSRAEGPFYGYTF.